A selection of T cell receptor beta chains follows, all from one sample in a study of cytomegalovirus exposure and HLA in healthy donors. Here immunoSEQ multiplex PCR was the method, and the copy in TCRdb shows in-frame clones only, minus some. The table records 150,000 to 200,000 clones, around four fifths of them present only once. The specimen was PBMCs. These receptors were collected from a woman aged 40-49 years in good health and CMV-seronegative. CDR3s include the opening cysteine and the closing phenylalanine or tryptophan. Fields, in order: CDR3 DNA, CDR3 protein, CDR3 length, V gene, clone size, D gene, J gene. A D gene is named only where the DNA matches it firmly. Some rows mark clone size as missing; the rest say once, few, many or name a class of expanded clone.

CDR3 DNA: TGCAGCGTGTATGGAGGGCCGAGCTCCTACAATGAGCAGTTCTTC
CDR3 protein: CSVYGGPSSYNEQFF
CDR3 length: 15
V gene: TRBV29-1
clone size: NA
D gene: NA
J gene: TRBJ2-1

CDR3 DNA: TGTGCCAGCAGTTCCCGGCACCCGGGTGGATACACTGAAGCTTTCTTT
CDR3 protein: CASSSRHPGGYTEAFF
CDR3 length: 16
V gene: TRBV2
clone size: NA
D gene: NA
J gene: TRBJ1-1

CDR3 DNA: TGCGCCAGCAGCTTGGGAGAGGGTCGGCAAGAGACCCAGTACTTC
CDR3 protein: CASSLGEGRQETQYF
CDR3 length: 15
V gene: TRBV5-1
clone size: few
D gene: NA
J gene: TRBJ2-5

CDR3 DNA: TGTGCCAGCAGCTTGTCTGGGGCGAGAACCGGGGAGCTGTTTTTT
CDR3 protein: CASSLSGARTGELFF
CDR3 length: 15
V gene: TRBV5-6
clone size: NA
D gene: NA
J gene: TRBJ2-2

CDR3 DNA: TGTGCCATCAGTGAGCTAAACACTGAAGCTTTCTTT
CDR3 protein: CAISELNTEAFF
CDR3 length: 12
V gene: TRBV10-3
clone size: NA
D gene: NA
J gene: TRBJ1-1

CDR3 DNA: TGTGCCACCCGACTAGCGGGGCCCCGGCGGTTCAATGAGCAGTTCTTC
CDR3 protein: CATRLAGPRRFNEQFF
CDR3 length: 16
V gene: TRBV27
clone size: NA
D gene: TRBD2
J gene: TRBJ2-1

CDR3 DNA: TGTGCCAGCTCACCGTCCGGACTAGCGGGAGCTTACAATGAGCAGTTCTTC
CDR3 protein: CASSPSGLAGAYNEQFF
CDR3 length: 17
V gene: TRBV18
clone size: NA
D gene: TRBD2
J gene: TRBJ2-1

CDR3 DNA: TGTGCCAGCAGCTTTAGCGGAGGCTCCTACAATGAGCAGTTCTTC
CDR3 protein: CASSFSGGSYNEQFF
CDR3 length: 15
V gene: TRBV13
clone size: NA
D gene: NA
J gene: TRBJ2-1

CDR3 DNA: TGTGCCAGTCACTCCGCCCTACGGAACACTGAAGCTTTCTTT
CDR3 protein: CASHSALRNTEAFF
CDR3 length: 14
V gene: TRBV18
clone size: once
D gene: NA
J gene: TRBJ1-1

CDR3 DNA: TGCGCCAGCAGCCAAGATAAAAGTTTGGGGCTCACGGCAGATACGCAGTATTTT
CDR3 protein: CASSQDKSLGLTADTQYF
CDR3 length: 18
V gene: TRBV4-3
clone size: NA
D gene: NA
J gene: TRBJ2-3

CDR3 DNA: TGCGCCAGCAGCTTCTGGACAACGCAAGAGACCCAGTACTTC
CDR3 protein: CASSFWTTQETQYF
CDR3 length: 14
V gene: TRBV5-1
clone size: NA
D gene: NA
J gene: TRBJ2-5

CDR3 DNA: TGTGCTAGTGGTTTGGCTCAGAACAGGGAGGGGATTCAGCCCCAGCATTTT
CDR3 protein: CASGLAQNREGIQPQHF
CDR3 length: 17
V gene: TRBV12-5
clone size: NA
D gene: NA
J gene: TRBJ1-5

CDR3 DNA: TGTGCCAGCAGCGTACGAACGGGGGGCTACACCTTC
CDR3 protein: CASSVRTGGYTF
CDR3 length: 12
V gene: TRBV9
clone size: NA
D gene: NA
J gene: TRBJ1-2

CDR3 DNA: TGTGCCAGCAGCCTGGGGGGGCCGAGTAACTATGGCTACACCTTC
CDR3 protein: CASSLGGPSNYGYTF
CDR3 length: 15
V gene: TRBV7-2
clone size: NA
D gene: NA
J gene: TRBJ1-2

CDR3 DNA: TGTGCCAGCAGCGGCCGGGACAGGAACACTGAAGCTTTCTTT
CDR3 protein: CASSGRDRNTEAFF
CDR3 length: 14
V gene: TRBV5-4
clone size: few
D gene: TRBD1
J gene: TRBJ1-1

CDR3 DNA: TGCGCCAGCAGCCAAGTCCCGGGACAGGGGGTCCCTGAAGCTTTCTTT
CDR3 protein: CASSQVPGQGVPEAFF
CDR3 length: 16
V gene: TRBV4-3
clone size: NA
D gene: TRBD1
J gene: TRBJ1-1

CDR3 DNA: TGTGCCAGCAGTATCGGGACAGGCGACAACACTGAAGCTTTCTTT
CDR3 protein: CASSIGTGDNTEAFF
CDR3 length: 15
V gene: TRBV6-1
clone size: few
D gene: TRBD1
J gene: TRBJ1-1

CDR3 DNA: TGTGCCAGCAGCTTAACGGTACTAGCGGCCAATGAGCAGTTCTTC
CDR3 protein: CASSLTVLAANEQFF
CDR3 length: 15
V gene: TRBV11-2
clone size: NA
D gene: TRBD2
J gene: TRBJ2-1

CDR3 DNA: TGTGCCAGCAGTGCCTGGACAGGGAAGTCCAACGAGCAGTACTTC
CDR3 protein: CASSAWTGKSNEQYF
CDR3 length: 15
V gene: TRBV6-1
clone size: NA
D gene: TRBD1
J gene: TRBJ2-7

CDR3 DNA: TGTGCCATCGGGACTAGCGGGATGCAAGAGACCCAGTACTTC
CDR3 protein: CAIGTSGMQETQYF
CDR3 length: 14
V gene: TRBV10-3
clone size: NA
D gene: TRBD2
J gene: TRBJ2-5

CDR3 DNA: TGCGCCAGCAGCTTGGAGGATCCCGGGAGAACAGATACGCAGTATTTT
CDR3 protein: CASSLEDPGRTDTQYF
CDR3 length: 16
V gene: TRBV5-1
clone size: NA
D gene: NA
J gene: TRBJ2-3

CDR3 DNA: TGCGCCAGCAGCCGCGTCGGGGTGGGAGCTTTCTTT
CDR3 protein: CASSRVGVGAFF
CDR3 length: 12
V gene: TRBV4-1
clone size: NA
D gene: NA
J gene: TRBJ1-1

CDR3 DNA: TGTGCCAGCAGCAAGGGACTAGCGGGAGGCGAGACCCAGTACTTC
CDR3 protein: CASSKGLAGGETQYF
CDR3 length: 15
V gene: TRBV11-3
clone size: few
D gene: TRBD2
J gene: TRBJ2-5